This TCR beta chain stems from a study of blood T cell repertoires in COVID-19. This CDR3 comprises 13 residues. Trimming removed 1 base at V and 4 bases at J, with 7 bases between. Germline assignment: CDR1 MGHRA and CDR2 YSYEKL. Original handling: The assay estimated nucleated cells by amplifying reference gene primers. Repertoires were generated with immunoSEQ multiplex PCR, while TCRdb's copy carries only in-frame clones and drops some. The V and J calls and the clone size are those of that table, but D and trimming were determined from the DNA. The table lists 150,000 to 200,000 clones, around 82% of them singletons.

The sequence derives from a man between 60 and 75 years old with active or convalescent COVID-19. The sequenced sample consisted of peripheral blood. The chain carries TRBV4-1 and TRBJ1-2, with no clear D. In DNA, the CDR3 is TGCGCCAGCAGCCAAGTAGGGAGCTATGGCTACACCTTC. Encoded protein: CASSQVGSYGYTF.